These 9 T cell receptor beta chains came from one sample sequenced in a study of blood T cell repertoires in COVID-19 (TCRdb year 2020). Libraries were made using the immunoSEQ multiplex PCR assay. The immuneACCESS repertoire file appears here via TCRdb, limited to in-frame rearrangements. These files lack a portion of the clones; in checked studies, under half of the deficit traces to unresolved V genes, and the cause of the others is not known. In this sample the table shows tens of thousands of clones, less than 90% of which occur a single time. The ten largest clones take up 2.5% to 3% of the sample. Sequenced input: peripheral blood. The receptor source for this set is an older man with acute or convalescent COVID-19.

This clone appeared a single time. This chain uses TRBV28 with TRBJ1-6; D gene uncertain. CDR1 and CDR2 from the germline V gene are MDHEN and SYDVKM. V lost 6 bases and J lost 5, with 17 bases in between. The CDR3 runs to 16 residues. CDR3 DNA: TGTGCCAGCAGGGTAACCTCGGGGTCTAATAATTCACCCCTCCACTTT. Translating it yields CASRVTSGSNNSPLHF.

The V gene is TRBV10-3, the J gene TRBJ1-1; TRBD1 matches at 11 bases. J lost 1 base, V lost 6 bases, and 7 bases had no gene match. Germline loops: CDR1 ENHRY, CDR2 SYGVKD. CDR3 length: 16 amino acids. The CDR3 spells CAIRPTGTGGNTEAFF. CDR3 nucleotides: TGTGCCATCAGACCAACTGGGACAGGGGGGAACACTGAAGCTTTCTTT.

V and J are TRBV9 and TRBJ1-1, with D perhaps matching TRBD1 (5 bases). V shed 0 bases and J shed 6 bases, with 9 bases lying between them. The V gene's germline CDR1 is SGDLS and CDR2 YYNGEE. The CDR3 consists of 13 residues. The CDR3 protein is CASSVVAGSEAFF. The CDR3 region has the DNA TGTGCCAGCAGCGTAGTGGCAGGGTCTGAAGCTTTCTTT.

The chain has TRBV6-5 and TRBJ1-1, with TRBD1 matching over 7 bases. Germline CDR1 reads MNHEY; CDR2 reads SVGAGI. This CDR3 is 15 amino acids long. J was trimmed by 3 bases and V by 0 bases; bases with no gene match: 4. This CDR3 is CASSYSRQGDTEAFF. In DNA form, the CDR3 reads TGTGCCAGCAGTTACTCAAGACAGGGAGACACTGAAGCTTTCTTT.

V gene TRBV12-3 or TRBV12-4 combines with J gene TRBJ2-1; no clear D. The CDR3 extends over 12 amino acids. The V and J ends lost 7 bases and 5 bases respectively, with 9 bases between them. The CDR3 DNA reads as TGTGCCAGCATGCCACGGGACAATGAGCAGTTCTTC. The encoded protein is CASMPRDNEQFF.

This clone showed up just a few times. J is TRBJ2-1 and V is TRBV6-5; tentative D call: TRBD2 (5 bases). Germline V gene sequence: CDR1 MNHEY, CDR2 SVGAGI. The CDR3 is 12 residues long. V was clipped by 7 bases and J by 10 bases, with 14 bases between them. The CDR3 is CASTPYGGEQFF. CDR3 nucleotide sequence: TGTGCCAGCACCCCATATGGAGGCGAGCAGTTCTTC.

The chain has TRBV11-3 and TRBJ1-2; D is possibly TRBD1 (5 bases). This CDR3 is 13 amino acids long. With 2 bases removed from V and 4 bases from J, the gap between germline ends came to 8 bases. Germline lookup yields CDR1 SGHNT and CDR2 YENEEA. This chain's CDR3 is CASSLWGSYGYTF. Written as DNA, the CDR3 is TGTGCCAGCAGCTTATGGGGCAGCTATGGCTACACCTTC.

CDR3 DNA sequence: TGCAGCGCTAGGGGGACGAACACTGAAGCTTTCTTT. Protein: CSARGTNTEAFF. The rearrangement uses TRBV29-1 and TRBJ1-1; the D gene is possibly TRBD1 (6 bases). Germline V lookup: CDR1 SQVTM, CDR2 ANQGSEA. V was clipped by 7 bases and J by 1 base, with 10 bases between them. This CDR3 spans 12 amino acids. The full variable domain, rest sourced from reference TRBV29-1 and TRBJ1-1, is SAVISQKPSRDICQRGTSLTIQCQVDSQVTMMFWYRQQPGQSLTLIATANQGSEATYESGFVIDKFPISRPNLTFSTLTVSNMSPEDSSIYLCSARGTNTEAFFGQGTRLTVV.

V usage is TRBV11-2 and J usage is TRBJ2-3; the match to TRBD2 covers 11 bases. Germline V gene lookup returns CDR1 SGHAT and CDR2 FQNNGV. The junction had 3 bases not matched to a gene; V was cut back by 1 base and J by 0 bases. This CDR3 spans 17 amino acids. In DNA form, the CDR3 reads TGTGCCAGCAGCTTAGTCTGGACTAGCGGGAGCACAGATACGCAGTATTTT. Protein sequence: CASSLVWTSGSTDTQYF.